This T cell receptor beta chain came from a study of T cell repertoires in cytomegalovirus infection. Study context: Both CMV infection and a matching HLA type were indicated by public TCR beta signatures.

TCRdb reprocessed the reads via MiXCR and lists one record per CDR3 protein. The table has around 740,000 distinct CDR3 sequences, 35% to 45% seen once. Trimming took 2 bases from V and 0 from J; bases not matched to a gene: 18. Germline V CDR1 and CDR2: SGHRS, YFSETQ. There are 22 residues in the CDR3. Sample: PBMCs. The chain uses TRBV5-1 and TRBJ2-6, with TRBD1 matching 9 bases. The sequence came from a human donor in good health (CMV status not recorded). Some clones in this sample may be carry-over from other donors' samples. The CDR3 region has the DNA TGCGCCAGCAGCTTACAGGGGGCGAGGTTCGATACGGACGGCTCTGGGGCCAACGTCCTGACTTTC. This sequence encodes CASSLQGARFDTDGSGANVLTF.